This TCR beta chain was captured in a study of graft-versus-host responses after intestinal transplantation. Trimming took off 5 bases at V and 3 bases at J, with 11 bases between the two ends. CDR3 size: 13 residues. From germline, CDR1 is LNHNV and CDR2 YYDKDF (reference sequence). Profiling relied on immunoSEQ multiplex PCR, and the TCRdb table lists in-frame clones only, not all of them. The data hold about 25,000 clones, with around 82% observed a single time. As concerns this clone: Its antigen is currently unknown.

This chain uses TRBV15 with TRBJ2-7; D may correspond to TRBD1 or TRBD2 (5 bases each). This receptor was taken from a human donor who was the organ donor for an intestinal transplant. This sample comprised unstimulated CD8+ T cells sorted from spleen or lymph node cells, obtained before transplant. CDR3: CATSGRGHYEQYF. For the CDR3, the DNA is TGTGCCACCAGCGGACGGGGCCACTACGAGCAGTACTTC.